This T cell receptor beta chain appears in the sequencing data of a study of beta chain features in type 1 diabetes. Investigators reverse transcribed all isolated RNA, so they sequenced expressed TCRB transcripts. The protocol was immunoSEQ multiplex PCR, while the TCRdb copy is restricted to in-frame clones and leaves out a portion. Seen here are about 270,000 clones, about 14% observed once, and the top ten hold around 0.03%. Points from the study as a whole: An over-representation of cells with high TCR expression could result from cDNA sequencing. Junctions at VDJ sites from type 1 diabetes patients had fewer insertions and more deletions.

A word on this clone: What it binds is not known.

Germline CDR1 is SGDLS and CDR2 is YYNGEE. Trimming removed 1 base from V and 5 bases from J, with 17 bases in between. CDR3 length equals 16 residues. The receptor was derived from a middle-aged woman in good health. This chain links TRBV9 with TRBJ2-3; weak D call: TRBD1 (5 bases). The sample was naive CD4+ T cells from blood. The CDR3 protein is CASSVRGIRVGDTQYF. DNA for the CDR3: TGTGCCAGCAGCGTAAGGGGCATCCGAGTAGGAGATACGCAGTATTTT. The variable domain in full, with the rest retrieved from reference TRBV9 and TRBJ2-3, is DSGVTQTPKHLITATGQRVTLRCSPRSGDLSVYWYQQSLDQGLQFLIQYYNGEERAKGNILERFSAQQFPDLHSELNLSSLELGDSALYFCASSVRGIRVGDTQYFGPGTRLTVL.